This TCR beta chain was observed in a study of cytomegalovirus exposure and HLA in healthy donors. Study-wide background: An earlier analysis identified 120 million or so unique TCR beta sequences in 170 million or so T cells. Broader study findings: TCR beta chains numbering some 160 were designated cytomegalovirus-associated. There were some public TCRs occurring in many donors, but most TCR sequences were rare.

In germline, CDR1 is SGHRS, CDR2 YFSETQ. There are 13 residues in the CDR3. V lost 1 base to trimming and J lost 2 bases, with 6 bases between them. Regarding this clone: The target antigen is unknown.

The PCR contained 60 Vbeta and 13 Jbeta primers. Under the authors' procedure: In a later analysis, the count reached about 82 million unique TCR beta chains, with about 9.9 million shared. Measured with immunoSEQ multiplex PCR; TCRdb has only the in-frame clones, and not every one. V, J and clone size are those of that table, while D and trimming were read from the DNA. The table shows 200,000 or so clones, with around 86% occurring only once. V and J are TRBV5-1 and TRBJ2-5; no reliable D call. Sequenced input: PBMCs. The clonotype comes from a man aged 25 to 40 in good health and CMV-seronegative. Here the CDR3 reads CASSLFPQETQYF. Written as DNA, the CDR3 is TGCGCCAGCAGCTTGTTCCCACAAGAGACCCAGTACTTC. The entire variable domain, with the rest obtained from reference TRBV5-1 and TRBJ2-5, is as follows: KAGVTQTPRYLIKTRGQQVTLSCSPISGHRSVSWYQQTPGQGLQFLFEYFSETQRNKGNFPGRFSGRQFSNSRSEMNVSTLELGDSALYLCASSLFPQETQYFGPGTRLLVL.